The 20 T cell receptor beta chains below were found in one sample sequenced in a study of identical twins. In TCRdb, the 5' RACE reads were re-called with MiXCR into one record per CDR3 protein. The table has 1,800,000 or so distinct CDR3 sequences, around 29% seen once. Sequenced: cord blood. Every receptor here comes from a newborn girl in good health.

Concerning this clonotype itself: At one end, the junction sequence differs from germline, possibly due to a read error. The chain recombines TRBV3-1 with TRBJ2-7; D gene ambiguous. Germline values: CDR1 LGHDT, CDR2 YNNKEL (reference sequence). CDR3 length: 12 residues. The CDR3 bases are TGTGCCAGCAGCTCTTCCTCCTACGAGCGGTACTTC. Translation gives CASSSSSYERYF.

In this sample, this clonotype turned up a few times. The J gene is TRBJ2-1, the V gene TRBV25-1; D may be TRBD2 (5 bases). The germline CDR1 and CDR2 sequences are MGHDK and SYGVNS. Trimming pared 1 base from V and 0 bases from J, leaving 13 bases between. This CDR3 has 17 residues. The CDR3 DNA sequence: TGTGCCAGCAGTGAATCGGAGGCTTTTAGCTCCTACAATGAGCAGTTCTTC. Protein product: CASSESEAFSSYNEQFF.

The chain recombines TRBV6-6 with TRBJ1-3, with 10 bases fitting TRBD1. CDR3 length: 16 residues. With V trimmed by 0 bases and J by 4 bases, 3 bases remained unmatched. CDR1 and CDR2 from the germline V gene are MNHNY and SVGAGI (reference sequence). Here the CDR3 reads CASSYSGQGTGNTIYF. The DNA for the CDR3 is TGTGCCAGCAGTTACTCGGGACAGGGGACCGGAAACACCATATATTTT.

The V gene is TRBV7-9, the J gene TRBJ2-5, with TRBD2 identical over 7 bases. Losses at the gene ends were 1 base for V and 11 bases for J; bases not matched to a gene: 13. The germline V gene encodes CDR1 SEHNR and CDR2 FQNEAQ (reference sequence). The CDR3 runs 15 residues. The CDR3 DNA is TGTGCCAGCAGCTTAGAGAGCGGGGCTTACAATGAGCAGTACTTC. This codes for CASSLESGAYNEQYF.

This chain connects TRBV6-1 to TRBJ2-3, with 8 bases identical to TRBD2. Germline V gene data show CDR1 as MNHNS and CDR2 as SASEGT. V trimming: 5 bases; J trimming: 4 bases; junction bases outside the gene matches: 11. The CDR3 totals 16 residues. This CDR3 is CASSPTGTRRADTQYF. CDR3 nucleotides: TGTGCCAGCAGTCCCACCGGGACTAGGAGGGCAGATACGCAGTATTTT.

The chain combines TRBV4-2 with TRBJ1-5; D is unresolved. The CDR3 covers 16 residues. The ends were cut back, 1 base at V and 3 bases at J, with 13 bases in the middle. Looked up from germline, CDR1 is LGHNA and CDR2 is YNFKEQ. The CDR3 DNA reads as TGTGCCAGCAGCCAAGTCGTGGGAGGAAACAATCAGCCCCAGCATTTT. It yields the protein CASSQVVGGNNQPQHF.

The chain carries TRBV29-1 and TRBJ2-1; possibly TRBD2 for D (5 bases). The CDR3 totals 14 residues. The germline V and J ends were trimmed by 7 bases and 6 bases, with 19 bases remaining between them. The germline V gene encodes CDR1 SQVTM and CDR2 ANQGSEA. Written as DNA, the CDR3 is TGCAGCGCACGACGGGATTTGAGTTCCAATGAGCAGTTCTTC. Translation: CSARRDLSSNEQFF.

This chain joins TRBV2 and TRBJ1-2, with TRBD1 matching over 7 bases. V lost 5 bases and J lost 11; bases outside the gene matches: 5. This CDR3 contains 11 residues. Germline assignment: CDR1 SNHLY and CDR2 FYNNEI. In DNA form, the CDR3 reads TGTGCCAGCAGTAACACAGGGGTATACACCTTC. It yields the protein CASSNTGVYTF.

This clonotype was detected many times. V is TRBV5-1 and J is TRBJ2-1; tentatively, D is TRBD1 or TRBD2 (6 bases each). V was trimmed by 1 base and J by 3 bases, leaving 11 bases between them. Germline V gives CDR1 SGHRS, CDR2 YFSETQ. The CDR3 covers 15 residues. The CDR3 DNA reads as TGCGCCAGCAGCTTGAGGGGGGTTGTCTACAATGAGCAGTTCTTC. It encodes CASSLRGVVYNEQFF.

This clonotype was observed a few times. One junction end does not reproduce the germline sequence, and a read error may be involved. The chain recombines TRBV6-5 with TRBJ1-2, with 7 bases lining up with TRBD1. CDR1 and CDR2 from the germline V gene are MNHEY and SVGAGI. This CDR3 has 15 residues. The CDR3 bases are TGTGCCAGCGGTTACTTTCTGACAGGGAGCGGTGGCTACACCTTC. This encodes CASGYFLTGSGGYTF.

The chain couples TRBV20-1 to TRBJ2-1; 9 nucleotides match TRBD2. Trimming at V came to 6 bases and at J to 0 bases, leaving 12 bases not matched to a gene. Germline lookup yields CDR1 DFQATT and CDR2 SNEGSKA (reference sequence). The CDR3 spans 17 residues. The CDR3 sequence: CSASPLAGLGSYNEQFF. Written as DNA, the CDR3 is TGCAGTGCCAGTCCCCTAGCGGGATTGGGCTCCTACAATGAGCAGTTCTTC.

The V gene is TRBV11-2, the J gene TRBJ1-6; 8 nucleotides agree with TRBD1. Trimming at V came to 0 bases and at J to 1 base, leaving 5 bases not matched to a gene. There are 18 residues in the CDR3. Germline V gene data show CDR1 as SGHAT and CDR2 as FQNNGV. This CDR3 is CASSLDSRQGSYNSPLHF. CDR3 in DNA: TGTGCCAGCAGCTTAGATTCCAGACAGGGGTCCTATAATTCACCCCTCCACTTT.

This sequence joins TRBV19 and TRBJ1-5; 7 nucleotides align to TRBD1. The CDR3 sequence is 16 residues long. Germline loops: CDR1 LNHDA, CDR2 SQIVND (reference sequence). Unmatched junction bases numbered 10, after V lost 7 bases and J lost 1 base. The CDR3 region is CASTRDSGPSNQPQHF. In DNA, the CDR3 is TGTGCCAGTACCCGGGACAGCGGGCCGAGCAATCAGCCCCAGCATTTT.

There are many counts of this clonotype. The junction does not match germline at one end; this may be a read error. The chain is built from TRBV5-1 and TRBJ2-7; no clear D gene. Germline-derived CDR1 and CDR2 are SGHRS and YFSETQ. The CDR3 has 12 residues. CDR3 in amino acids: CASSLSVGEQYF. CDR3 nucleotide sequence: TGTGCCAGCAGTTTATCAGTGGGGGAGCAGTACTTC.

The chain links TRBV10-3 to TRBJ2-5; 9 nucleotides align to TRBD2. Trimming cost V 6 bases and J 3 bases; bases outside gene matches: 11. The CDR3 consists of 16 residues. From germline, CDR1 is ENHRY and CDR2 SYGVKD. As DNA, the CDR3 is TGTGCCATCAGCCCTACTCCCGGGACTAGCAAAGAGACCCAGTACTTC. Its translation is CAISPTPGTSKETQYF.

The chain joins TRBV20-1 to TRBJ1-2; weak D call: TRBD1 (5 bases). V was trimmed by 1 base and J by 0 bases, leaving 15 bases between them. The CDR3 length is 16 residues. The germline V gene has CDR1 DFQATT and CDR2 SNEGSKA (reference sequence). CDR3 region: CSARGPRAGANYGYTF. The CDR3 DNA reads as TGCAGTGCTAGAGGCCCCAGGGCCGGGGCTAACTATGGCTACACCTTC.

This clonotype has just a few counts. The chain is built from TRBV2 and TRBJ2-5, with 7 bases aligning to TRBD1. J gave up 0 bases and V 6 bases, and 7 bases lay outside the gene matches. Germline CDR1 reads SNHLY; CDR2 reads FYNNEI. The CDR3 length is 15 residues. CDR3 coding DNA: TGTGCCAGCAGGAAGGAGACAGGGAACCAAGAGACCCAGTACTTC. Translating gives CASRKETGNQETQYF.

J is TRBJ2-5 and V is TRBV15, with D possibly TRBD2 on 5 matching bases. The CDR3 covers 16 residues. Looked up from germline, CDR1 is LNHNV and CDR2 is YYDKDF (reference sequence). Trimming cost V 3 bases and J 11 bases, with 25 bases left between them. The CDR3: CATSRAVPGISNEQYF. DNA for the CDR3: TGTGCCACCAGCAGGGCTGTACCGGGGATCTCCAATGAGCAGTACTTC.

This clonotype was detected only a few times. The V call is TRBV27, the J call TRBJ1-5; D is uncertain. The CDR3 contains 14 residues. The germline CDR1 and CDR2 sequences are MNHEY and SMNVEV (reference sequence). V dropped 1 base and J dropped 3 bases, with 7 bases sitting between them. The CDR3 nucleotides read TGTGCCAGCAGTTTATTGCCCCTCAATCAGCCCCAGCATTTT. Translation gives CASSLLPLNQPQHF.

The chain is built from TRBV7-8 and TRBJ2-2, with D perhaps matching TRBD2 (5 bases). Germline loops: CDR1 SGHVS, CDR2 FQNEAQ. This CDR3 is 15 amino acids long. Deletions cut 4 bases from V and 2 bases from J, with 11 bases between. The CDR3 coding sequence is TGTGCCAGCAGCTCGACTAACGTCAACACCGGGGAGCTGTTTTTT. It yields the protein CASSSTNVNTGELFF.